A selection of T cell receptor beta chains follows, all from one sample in a study of T cell therapy after organ transplantation. Method: immunoSEQ multiplex PCR; TCRdb's copy keeps in-frame clones and lacks some. This table holds over a thousand clones, roughly 70% found once. Their antigens are not known. The specimen comprised CD8+ T cells from blood, sampled before autologous CMV-specific T cell therapy. Receptors were obtained from a human patient who had received a solid organ transplant and had CMV disease. CDR3s include the opening cysteine and the closing phenylalanine or tryptophan. The D gene is left open where the match is weak.

TRBJ2-7,TRBV29-1,.,CSVELLTGYEQYF
TRBJ2-1,TRBV11-2,TRBD2,CASSVEGLAGGGEQFF
TRBJ2-2,TRBV25-1,TRBD1,CASSESSGQGVPGELFF
TRBJ2-2,TRBV5-3,.,CASPGDTGELFF
TRBJ2-5,TRBV7-9,TRBD1,CASSSGDRGPQETQYF
TRBJ1-1,TRBV29-1,.,CSVERNVLTEAFF
TRBJ2-5,TRBV28,TRBD2,CASSLGLAGAVQETQYF
TRBJ2-5,TRBV2,.,CASSAWQGQETQYF
TRBJ1-5,TRBV27,.,CASSSRPPDRGIQPQHF
TRBJ2-1,TRBV4-3,.,CASSQAQGSYNEQFF
TRBJ1-6,TRBV19,.,CASSIPGAHSSYNSPLHF
TRBJ2-3,TRBV7-9,.,CASSQPLQGAQYF
TRBJ1-6,TRBV4-1,.,CASSQDRREGQNLHF
TRBJ1-1,TRBV7-3,TRBD1,CASSAGTGTTEAFF
TRBJ2-3,TRBV5-1,.,CASSPEHGSGDTQYF
TRBJ1-2,TRBV19,.,CASTQDAYGYTF
TRBJ1-2,TRBV5-1,TRBD1,CASSLRTGGVSYGYTF
TRBJ1-6,TRBV5-1,TRBD1,CASSLDSDRDRDSPLHF
TRBJ1-2,TRBV7-9,.,CASSLVAVGWGNYGYTF
TRBJ1-1,TRBV6-5,.,CASSETGLMNTEAFF
TRBJ2-1,TRBV10-3,TRBD2,CAISATSVNEQFF
TRBJ2-5,TRBV5-3,.,CASSRPTSYQETQYF
TRBJ2-3,TRBV18,TRBD1,CASSRPGQALFDTQYF
TRBJ1-5,TRBV6-5,.,CASSSSGSNQPQHF
TRBJ2-7,TRBV2,TRBD2,CASSPIAGQAYEQYF
TRBJ2-7,TRBV29-1,.,CSVSDSTYEQYF
TRBJ1-1,TRBV7-9,TRBD1,CASSLLGRGRGNTEAFF
TRBJ1-6,TRBV7-3,TRBD1,CASSLQGADSPLHF
TRBJ1-4,TRBV28,.,CASSLFRREKLFF
TRBJ2-7,TRBV4-2,TRBD2,CASSPGLAYEQYF
TRBJ2-7,TRBV27,.,CASSLRGVGYEQYF